This T cell receptor (beta chain) was profiled in a study of blood T cells in healthy people across ages. General study points: Among long-lived donors, naive CD4+ cells were more numerous and diversity higher than in aged donors.

Together with a sample-barcoded 5' primer, a J-beta primer mix was included in a second PCR lasting about 7 to 11 cycles. TCRdb used MiXCR to reprocess the 5' RACE reads, holding one entry per CDR3 protein. This table has fewer than 2,000,000 distinct CDR3 sequences, roughly two fifths appearing once. CDR3 size: 14 residues. CDR1 and CDR2 (germline): MGHRA, YSYEKL. Remarks on this clonotype: Its antigen is as yet unknown.

Donors each provided about 9.5 milliliters of peripheral blood. The source is a human donor in good health. The V gene is TRBV4-1, the J gene TRBJ2-4; D is possibly TRBD1 (5 bases). The last part of the DNA fits TRBJ2-5 better; the J call may be wrong. Sequenced sample: blood. In nucleotides, the CDR3 is TGCGCCAGCAGCCCGACAGCCCGCCAAGAGACCCAGTACTTC. It codes for CASSPTARQETQYF.